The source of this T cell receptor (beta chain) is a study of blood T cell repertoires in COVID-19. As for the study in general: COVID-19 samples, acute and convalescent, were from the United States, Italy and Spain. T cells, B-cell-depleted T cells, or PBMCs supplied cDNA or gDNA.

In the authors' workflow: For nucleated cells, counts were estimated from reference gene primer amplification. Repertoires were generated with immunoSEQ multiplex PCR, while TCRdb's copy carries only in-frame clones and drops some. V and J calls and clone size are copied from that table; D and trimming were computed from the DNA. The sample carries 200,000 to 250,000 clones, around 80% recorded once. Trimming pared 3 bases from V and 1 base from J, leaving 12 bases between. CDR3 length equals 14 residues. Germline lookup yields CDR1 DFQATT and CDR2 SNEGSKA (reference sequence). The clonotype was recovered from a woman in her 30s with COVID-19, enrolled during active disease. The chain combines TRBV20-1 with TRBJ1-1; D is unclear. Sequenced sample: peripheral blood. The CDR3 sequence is CSASSTRKNTEAFF. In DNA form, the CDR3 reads TGCAGTGCTAGTAGTACGCGAAAGAACACTGAAGCTTTCTTT.